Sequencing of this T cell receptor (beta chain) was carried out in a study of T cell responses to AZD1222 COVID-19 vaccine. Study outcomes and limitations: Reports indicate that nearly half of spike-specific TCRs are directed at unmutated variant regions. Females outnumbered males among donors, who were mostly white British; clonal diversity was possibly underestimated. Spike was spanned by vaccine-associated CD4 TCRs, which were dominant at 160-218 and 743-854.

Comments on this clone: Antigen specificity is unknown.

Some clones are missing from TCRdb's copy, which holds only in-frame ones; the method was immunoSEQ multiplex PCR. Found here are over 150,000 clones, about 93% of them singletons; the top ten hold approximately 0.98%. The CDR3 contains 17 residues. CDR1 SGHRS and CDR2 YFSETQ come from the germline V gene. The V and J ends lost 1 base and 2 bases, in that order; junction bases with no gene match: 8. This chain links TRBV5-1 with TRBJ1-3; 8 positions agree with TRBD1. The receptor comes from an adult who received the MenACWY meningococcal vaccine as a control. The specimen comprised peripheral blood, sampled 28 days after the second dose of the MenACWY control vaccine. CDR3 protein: CASSLRTGQGPGNTIYF. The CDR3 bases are TGCGCCAGCAGCTTGAGGACCGGACAGGGACCTGGAAACACCATATATTTT. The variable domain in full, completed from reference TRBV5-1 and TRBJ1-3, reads KAGVTQTPRYLIKTRGQQVTLSCSPISGHRSVSWYQQTPGQGLQFLFEYFSETQRNKGNFPGRFSGRQFSNSRSEMNVSTLELGDSALYLCASSLRTGQGPGNTIYFGEGSWLTVV.